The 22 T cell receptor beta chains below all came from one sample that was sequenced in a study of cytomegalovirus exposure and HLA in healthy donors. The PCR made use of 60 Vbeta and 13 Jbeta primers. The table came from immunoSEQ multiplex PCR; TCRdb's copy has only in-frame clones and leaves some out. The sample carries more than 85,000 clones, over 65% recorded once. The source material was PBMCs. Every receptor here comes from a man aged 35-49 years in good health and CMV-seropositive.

The CDR3 DNA is TGTGCCAGCAGCTTAGTAGCGGGGACCTCCTACGAGCAGTACTTC. Translated: CASSLVAGTSYEQYF. V usage is TRBV7-8 and J usage is TRBJ2-7; 8 bases align to TRBD2. With 1 base clipped from V and 0 bases from J, the junction kept 2 bases outside the gene matches. CDR1 and CDR2 from the germline V gene are SGHVS and FQNEAQ. The CDR3 is made up of 15 amino acids.

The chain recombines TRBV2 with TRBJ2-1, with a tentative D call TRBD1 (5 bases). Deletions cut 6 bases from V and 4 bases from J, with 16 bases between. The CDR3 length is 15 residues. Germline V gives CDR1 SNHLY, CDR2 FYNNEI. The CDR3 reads CASRERAGIYNEQFF. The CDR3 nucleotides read TGTGCCAGCAGGGAAAGGGCAGGGATTTACAATGAGCAGTTCTTC.

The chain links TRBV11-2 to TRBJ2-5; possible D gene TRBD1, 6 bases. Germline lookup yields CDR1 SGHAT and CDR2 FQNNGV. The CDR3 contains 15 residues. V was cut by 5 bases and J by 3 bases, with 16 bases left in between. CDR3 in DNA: TGTGCCAGCAGCCCCCAGGGGCGGAACGAAGAGACCCAGTACTTC. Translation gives CASSPQGRNEETQYF. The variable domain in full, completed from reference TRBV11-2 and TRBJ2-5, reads EAGVAQSPRYKIIEKRQSVAFWCNPISGHATLYWYQQILGQGPKLLIQFQNNGVVDDSQLPKDRFSAERLKGVDSTLKIQPAKLEDSAVYLCASSPQGRNEETQYFGPGTRLLVL.

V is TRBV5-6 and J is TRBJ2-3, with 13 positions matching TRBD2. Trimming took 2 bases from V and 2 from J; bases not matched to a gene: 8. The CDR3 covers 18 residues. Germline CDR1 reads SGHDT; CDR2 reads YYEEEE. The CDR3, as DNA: TGTGCCAGCAGCTTAGTACTAGCGGGAGGGCCACCCACAGATACGCAGTATTTT. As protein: CASSLVLAGGPPTDTQYF. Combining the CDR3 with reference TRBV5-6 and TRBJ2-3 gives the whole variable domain DAGVTQSPTHLIKTRGQQVTLRCSPKSGHDTVSWYQQALGQGPQFIFQYYEEEERQRGNFPDRFSGHQFPNYSSELNVNALLLGDSALYLCASSLVLAGGPPTDTQYFGPGTRLTVL.

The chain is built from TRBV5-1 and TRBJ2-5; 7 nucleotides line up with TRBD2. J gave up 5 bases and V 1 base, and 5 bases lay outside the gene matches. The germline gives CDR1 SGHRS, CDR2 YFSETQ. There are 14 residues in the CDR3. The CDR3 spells CASSLNAGVETQYF. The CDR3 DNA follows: TGCGCCAGCAGCTTGAACGCGGGAGTGGAGACCCAGTACTTC.

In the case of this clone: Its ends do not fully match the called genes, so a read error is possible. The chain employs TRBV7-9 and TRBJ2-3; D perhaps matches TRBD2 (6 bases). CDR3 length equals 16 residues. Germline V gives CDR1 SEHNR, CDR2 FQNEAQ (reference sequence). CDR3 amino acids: CSSSPHSGSATDTQYF. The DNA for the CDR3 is TGTTCCAGCAGCCCTCATAGCGGATCTGCCACAGATACGCAGTATTTT.

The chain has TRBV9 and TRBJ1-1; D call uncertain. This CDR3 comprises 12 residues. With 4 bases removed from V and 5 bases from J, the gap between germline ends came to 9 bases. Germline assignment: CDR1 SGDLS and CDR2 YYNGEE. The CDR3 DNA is TGTGCCAGCAGCTCCCAATCAACTGAAGCTTTCTTT. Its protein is CASSSQSTEAFF.

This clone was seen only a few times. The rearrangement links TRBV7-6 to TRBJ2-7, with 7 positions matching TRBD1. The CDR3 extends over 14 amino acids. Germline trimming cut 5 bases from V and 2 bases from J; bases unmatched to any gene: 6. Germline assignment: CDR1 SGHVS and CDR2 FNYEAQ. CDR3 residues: CASSPRQGPYEQYF. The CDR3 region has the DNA TGTGCCAGCAGCCCAAGACAGGGACCCTACGAGCAGTACTTC.

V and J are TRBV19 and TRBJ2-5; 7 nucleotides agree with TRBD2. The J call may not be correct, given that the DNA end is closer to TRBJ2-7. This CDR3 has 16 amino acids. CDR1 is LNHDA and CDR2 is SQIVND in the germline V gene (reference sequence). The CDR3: CASSPRPGRGKDEQYF. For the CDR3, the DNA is TGTGCCAGTAGTCCACGCCCCGGGCGGGGGAAGGACGAGCAGTACTTC.

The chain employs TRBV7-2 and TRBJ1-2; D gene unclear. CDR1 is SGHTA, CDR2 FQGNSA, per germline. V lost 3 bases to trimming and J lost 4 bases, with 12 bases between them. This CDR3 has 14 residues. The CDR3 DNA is TGTGCCAGCAGCTTTAACCCGGGAACCTATGGCTACACCTTC. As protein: CASSFNPGTYGYTF.

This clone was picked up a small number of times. The CDR3 DNA sequence: TGTGCCAGCAGTGTCGACAGGCTGAATGGTACTGAAGCTTTCTTT. Residues: CASSVDRLNGTEAFF. The chain couples TRBV25-1 to TRBJ1-1, with a weak D call TRBD1 (6 bases). CDR3 length: 15 amino acids. CDR1 is MGHDK, CDR2 SYGVNS, per germline. The V end was cut by 4 bases, the J end by 5 bases, with 17 bases between.

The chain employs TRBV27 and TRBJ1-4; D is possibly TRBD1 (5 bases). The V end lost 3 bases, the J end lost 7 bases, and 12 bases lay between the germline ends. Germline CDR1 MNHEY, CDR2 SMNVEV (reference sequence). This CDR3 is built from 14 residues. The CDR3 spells CASSLGGSGEKLFF. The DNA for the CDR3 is TGTGCCAGCAGTTTGGGGGGTAGTGGTGAAAAACTGTTTTTT.

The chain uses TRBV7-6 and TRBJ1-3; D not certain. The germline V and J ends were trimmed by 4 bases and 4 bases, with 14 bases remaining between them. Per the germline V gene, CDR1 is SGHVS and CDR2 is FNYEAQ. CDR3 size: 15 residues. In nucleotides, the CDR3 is TGTGCCAGCAGCTCCGGACTCTCTGGGGGAAACACCATATATTTT. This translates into CASSSGLSGGNTIYF.

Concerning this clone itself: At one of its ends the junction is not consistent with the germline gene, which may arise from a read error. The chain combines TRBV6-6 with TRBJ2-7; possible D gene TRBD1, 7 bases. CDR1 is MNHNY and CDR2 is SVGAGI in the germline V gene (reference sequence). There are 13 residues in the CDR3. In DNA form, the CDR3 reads TGTGCCAGCACCCACCCCATACAGGGGACTCAACTTTTC. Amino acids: CASTHPIQGTQLF.

The CDR3 sequence is CASSENSYTDTQYF. The CDR3 bases are TGTGCCAGCAGCGAGAACAGTTACACAGATACGCAGTATTTT. The J gene is TRBJ2-3, the V gene TRBV7-9, with no clear D. V dropped 5 bases and J dropped 2 bases, with 11 bases sitting between them. CDR1 is SEHNR, CDR2 FQNEAQ, per germline (reference sequence). This CDR3 spans 14 amino acids.

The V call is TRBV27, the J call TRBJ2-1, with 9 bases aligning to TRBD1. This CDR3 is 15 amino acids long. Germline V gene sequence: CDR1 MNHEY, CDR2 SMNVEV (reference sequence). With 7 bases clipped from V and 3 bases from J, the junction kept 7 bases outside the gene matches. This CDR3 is CASIHRGLGYNEQFF. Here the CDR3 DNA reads TGTGCCAGCATTCACAGGGGGCTAGGCTACAATGAGCAGTTCTTC.

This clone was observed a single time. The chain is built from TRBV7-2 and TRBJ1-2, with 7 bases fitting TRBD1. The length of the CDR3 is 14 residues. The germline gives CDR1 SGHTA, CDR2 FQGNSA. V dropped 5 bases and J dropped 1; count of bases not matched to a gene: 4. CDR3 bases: TGTGCCAGCAGCGAAGGGGGCAGTAACTATGGCTACACCTTC. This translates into CASSEGGSNYGYTF.

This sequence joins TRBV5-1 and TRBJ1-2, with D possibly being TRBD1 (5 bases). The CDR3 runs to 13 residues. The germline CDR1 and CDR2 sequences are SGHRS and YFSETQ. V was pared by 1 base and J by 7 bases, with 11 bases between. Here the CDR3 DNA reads TGCGCCAGCAGCTTGAAAGGGGAAACTGGCTACACCTTC. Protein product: CASSLKGETGYTF.

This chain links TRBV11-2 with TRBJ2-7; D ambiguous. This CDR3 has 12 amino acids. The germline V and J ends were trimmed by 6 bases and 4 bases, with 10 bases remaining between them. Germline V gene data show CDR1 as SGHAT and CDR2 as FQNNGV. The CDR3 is CASRENTYEQYF. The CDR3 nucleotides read TGTGCCAGCAGGGAGAACACGTACGAGCAGTACTTC.

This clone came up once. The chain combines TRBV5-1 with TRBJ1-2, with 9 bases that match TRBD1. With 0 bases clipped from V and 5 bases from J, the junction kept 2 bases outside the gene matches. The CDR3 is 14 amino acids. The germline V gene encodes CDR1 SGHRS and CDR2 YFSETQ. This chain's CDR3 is CASSLVGQGYGYTF. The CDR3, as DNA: TGCGCCAGCAGCTTGGTTGGACAGGGGTATGGCTACACCTTC.

The chain's CDR3 is CASSSTGTGNTGELFF. In nucleotides, the CDR3 is TGTGCCAGCAGCTCGACCGGGACAGGGAACACCGGGGAGCTGTTTTTT. The chain combines TRBV7-3 with TRBJ2-2; 8 bases fit TRBD1. There are 16 residues in the CDR3. The germline V gene encodes CDR1 SGHTA and CDR2 FQGTGA. The V gene end was trimmed by 4 bases and the J gene end by 1 base; junction bases not matched to a gene: 5.

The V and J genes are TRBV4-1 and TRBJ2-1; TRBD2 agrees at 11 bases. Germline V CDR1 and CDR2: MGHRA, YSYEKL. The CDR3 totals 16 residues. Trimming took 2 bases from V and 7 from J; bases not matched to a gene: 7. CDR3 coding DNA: TGCGCCAGCAGCCAACCCACTAGCGGGAGAAGGAATGAGCAGTTCTTC. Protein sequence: CASSQPTSGRRNEQFF.